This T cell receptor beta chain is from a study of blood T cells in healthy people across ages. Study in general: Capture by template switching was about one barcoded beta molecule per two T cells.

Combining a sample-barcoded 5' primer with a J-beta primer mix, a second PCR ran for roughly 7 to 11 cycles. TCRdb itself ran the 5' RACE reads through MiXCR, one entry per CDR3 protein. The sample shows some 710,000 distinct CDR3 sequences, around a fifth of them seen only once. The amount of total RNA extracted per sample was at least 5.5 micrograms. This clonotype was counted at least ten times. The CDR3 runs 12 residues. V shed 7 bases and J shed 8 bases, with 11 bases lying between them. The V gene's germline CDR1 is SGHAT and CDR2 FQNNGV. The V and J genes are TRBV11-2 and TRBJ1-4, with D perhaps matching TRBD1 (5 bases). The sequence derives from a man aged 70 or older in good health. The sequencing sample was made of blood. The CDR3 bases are TGTGCCAGCACACCGGGGGGAGAAAAACTGTTTTTT. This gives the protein CASTPGGEKLFF.